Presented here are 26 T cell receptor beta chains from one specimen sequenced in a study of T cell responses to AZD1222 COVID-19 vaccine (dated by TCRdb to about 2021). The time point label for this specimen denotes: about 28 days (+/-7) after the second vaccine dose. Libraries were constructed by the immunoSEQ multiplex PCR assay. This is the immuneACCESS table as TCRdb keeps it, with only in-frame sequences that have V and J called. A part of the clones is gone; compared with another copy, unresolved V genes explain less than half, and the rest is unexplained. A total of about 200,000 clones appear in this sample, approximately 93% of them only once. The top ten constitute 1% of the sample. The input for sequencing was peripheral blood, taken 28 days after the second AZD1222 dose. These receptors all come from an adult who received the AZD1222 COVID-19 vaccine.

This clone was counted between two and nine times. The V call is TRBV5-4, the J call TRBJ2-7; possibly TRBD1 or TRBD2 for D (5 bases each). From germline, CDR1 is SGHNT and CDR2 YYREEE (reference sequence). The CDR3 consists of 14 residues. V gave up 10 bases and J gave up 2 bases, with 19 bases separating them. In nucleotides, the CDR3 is TGTGCCGGGGGTGAGGACGGCAGCCCCTACGAGCAGTACTTC. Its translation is CAGGEDGSPYEQYF. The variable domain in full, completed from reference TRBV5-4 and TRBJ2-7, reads ETGVTQSPTHLIKTRGQQVTLRCSSQSGHNTVSWYQQALGQGPQFIFQYYREEENGRGNFPPRFSGLQFPNYSSELNVNALELDDSALYLCAGGEDGSPYEQYFGPGTRLTVT.

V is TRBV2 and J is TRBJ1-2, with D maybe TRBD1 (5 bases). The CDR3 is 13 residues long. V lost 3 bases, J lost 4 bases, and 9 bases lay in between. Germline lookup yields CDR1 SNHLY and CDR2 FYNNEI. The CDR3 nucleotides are TGTGCCAGCAGTGACAGGGTAGGCTATGGCTACACCTTC. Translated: CASSDRVGYGYTF.

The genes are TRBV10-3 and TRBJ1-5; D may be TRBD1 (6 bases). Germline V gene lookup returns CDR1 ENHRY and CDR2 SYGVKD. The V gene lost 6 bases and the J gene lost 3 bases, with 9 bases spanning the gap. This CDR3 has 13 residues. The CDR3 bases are TGTGCCATCAGCGCAGGGGACAATCAGCCCCAGCATTTT. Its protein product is CAISAGDNQPQHF.

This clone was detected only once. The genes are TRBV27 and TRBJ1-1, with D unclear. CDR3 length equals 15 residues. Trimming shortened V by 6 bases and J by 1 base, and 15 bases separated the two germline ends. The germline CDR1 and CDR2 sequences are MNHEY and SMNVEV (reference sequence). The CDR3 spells CASSNFGSWNTEAFF. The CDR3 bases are TGTGCCAGCAGCAACTTCGGCTCCTGGAACACTGAAGCTTTCTTT.

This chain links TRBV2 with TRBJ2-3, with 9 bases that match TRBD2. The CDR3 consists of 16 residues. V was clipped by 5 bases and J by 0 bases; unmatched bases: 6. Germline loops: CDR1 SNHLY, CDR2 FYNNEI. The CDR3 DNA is TGTGCCAGCAGTATCGCGGGGGGGAGAAGCACAGATACGCAGTATTTT. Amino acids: CASSIAGGRSTDTQYF. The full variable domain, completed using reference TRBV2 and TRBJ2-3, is EPEVTQTPSHQVTQMGQEVILRCVPISNHLYFYWYRQILGQKVEFLVSFYNNEISEKSEIFDDQFSVERPDGSNFTLKIRSTKLEDSAMYFCASSIAGGRSTDTQYFGPGTRLTVL.

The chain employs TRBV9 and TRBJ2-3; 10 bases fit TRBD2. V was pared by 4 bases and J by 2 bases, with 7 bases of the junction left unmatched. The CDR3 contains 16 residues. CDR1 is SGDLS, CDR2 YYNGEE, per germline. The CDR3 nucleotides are TGTGCCAGCAGCATAAGCGGGGGGGAGACCACAGATACGCAGTATTTT. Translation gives CASSISGGETTDTQYF.

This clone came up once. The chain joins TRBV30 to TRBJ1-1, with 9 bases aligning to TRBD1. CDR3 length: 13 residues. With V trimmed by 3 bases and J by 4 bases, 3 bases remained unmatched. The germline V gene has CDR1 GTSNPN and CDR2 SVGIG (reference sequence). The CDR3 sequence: CAWRGQGSTEAFF. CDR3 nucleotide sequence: TGTGCCTGGAGAGGACAGGGGAGCACTGAAGCTTTCTTT.

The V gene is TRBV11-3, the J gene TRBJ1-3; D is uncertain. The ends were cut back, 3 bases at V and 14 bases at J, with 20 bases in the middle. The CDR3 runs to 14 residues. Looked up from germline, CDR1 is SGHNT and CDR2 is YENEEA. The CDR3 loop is CASSLIFEGGPVYF. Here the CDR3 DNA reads TGTGCCAGCAGCTTGATTTTCGAGGGCGGGCCAGTATATTTT.

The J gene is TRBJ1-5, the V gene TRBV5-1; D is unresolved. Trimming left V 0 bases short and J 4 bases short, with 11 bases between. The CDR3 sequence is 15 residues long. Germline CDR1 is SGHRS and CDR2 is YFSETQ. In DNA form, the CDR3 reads TGCGCCAGCAGCTTGGTAACGGGTAGGAATCAGCCCCAGCATTTT. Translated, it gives CASSLVTGRNQPQHF.

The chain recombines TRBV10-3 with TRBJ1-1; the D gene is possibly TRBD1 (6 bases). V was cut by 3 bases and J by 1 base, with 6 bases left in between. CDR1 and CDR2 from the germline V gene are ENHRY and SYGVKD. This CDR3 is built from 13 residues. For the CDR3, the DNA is TGTGCCATCAGTGACAGGGGGAACACTGAAGCTTTCTTT. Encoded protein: CAISDRGNTEAFF.

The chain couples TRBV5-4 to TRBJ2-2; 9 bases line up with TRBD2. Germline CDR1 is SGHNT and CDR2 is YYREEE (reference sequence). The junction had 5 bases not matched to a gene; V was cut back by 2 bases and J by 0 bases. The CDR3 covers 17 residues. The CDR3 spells CASSLAGGRANTGELFF. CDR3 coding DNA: TGTGCCAGCAGCTTAGCGGGGGGCCGCGCGAACACCGGGGAGCTGTTTTTT.

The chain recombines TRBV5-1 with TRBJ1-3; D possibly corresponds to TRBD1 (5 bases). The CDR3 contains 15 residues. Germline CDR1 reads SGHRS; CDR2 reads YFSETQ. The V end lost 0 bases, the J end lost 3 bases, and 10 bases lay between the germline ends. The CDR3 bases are TGCGCCAGCAGCTTGGAGGTAGGGGTTGGAAACACCATATATTTT. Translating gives CASSLEVGVGNTIYF.

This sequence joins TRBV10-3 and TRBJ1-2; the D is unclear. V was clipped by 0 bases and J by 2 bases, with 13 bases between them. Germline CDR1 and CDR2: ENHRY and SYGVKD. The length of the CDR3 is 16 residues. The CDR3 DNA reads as TGTGCCATCAGTGAGTCGGAACGGCAGACCAACTATGGCTACACCTTC. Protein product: CAISESERQTNYGYTF.

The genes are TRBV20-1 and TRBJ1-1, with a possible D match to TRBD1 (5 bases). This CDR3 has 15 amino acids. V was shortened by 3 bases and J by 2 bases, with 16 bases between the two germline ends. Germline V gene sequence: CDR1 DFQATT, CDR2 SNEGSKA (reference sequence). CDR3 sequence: CSASLMGGPNTEAFF. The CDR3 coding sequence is TGCAGTGCTAGTTTGATGGGGGGACCTAACACTGAAGCTTTCTTT.

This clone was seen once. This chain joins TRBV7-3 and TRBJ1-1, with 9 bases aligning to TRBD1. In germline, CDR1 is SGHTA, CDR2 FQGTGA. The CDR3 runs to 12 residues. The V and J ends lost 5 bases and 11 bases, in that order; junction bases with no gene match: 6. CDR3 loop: CASSPDRGEAFF. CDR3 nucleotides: TGTGCCAGCAGCCCCGACAGGGGGGAGGCTTTCTTT.

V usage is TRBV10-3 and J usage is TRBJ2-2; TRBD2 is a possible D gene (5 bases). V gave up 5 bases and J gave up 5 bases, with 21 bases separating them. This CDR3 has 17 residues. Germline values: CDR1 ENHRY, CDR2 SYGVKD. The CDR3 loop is CAISLQASGVRTGELFF. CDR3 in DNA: TGTGCCATCAGTCTTCAGGCCTCCGGGGTAAGGACCGGGGAGCTGTTTTTT.

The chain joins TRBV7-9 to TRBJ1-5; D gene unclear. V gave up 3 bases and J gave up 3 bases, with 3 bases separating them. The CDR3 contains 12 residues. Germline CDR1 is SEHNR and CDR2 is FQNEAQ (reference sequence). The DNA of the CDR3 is TGTGCCAGCAGCTTTTCCAATCAGCCCCAGCATTTT. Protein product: CASSFSNQPQHF.

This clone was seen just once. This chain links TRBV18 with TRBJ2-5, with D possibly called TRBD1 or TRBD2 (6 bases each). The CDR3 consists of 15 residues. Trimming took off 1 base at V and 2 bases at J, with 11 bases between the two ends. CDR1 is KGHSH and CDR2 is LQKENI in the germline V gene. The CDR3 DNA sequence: TGTGCCAGCTCACCACAAACAGGGACTCAAGAGACCCAGTACTTC. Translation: CASSPQTGTQETQYF.

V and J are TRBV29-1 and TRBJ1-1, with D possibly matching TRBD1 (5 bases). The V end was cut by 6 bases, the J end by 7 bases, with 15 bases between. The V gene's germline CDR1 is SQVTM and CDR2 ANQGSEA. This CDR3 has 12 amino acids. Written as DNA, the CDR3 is TGCAGCGTCGGAGTGGGGGTTAATGAAGCTTTCTTT. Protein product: CSVGVGVNEAFF.

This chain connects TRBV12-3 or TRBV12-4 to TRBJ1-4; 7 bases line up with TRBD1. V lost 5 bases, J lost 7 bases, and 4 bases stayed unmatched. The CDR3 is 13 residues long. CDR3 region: CASSRRGPEKLFF. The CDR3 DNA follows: TGTGCCAGCAGTCGGAGGGGGCCTGAAAAACTGTTTTTT.

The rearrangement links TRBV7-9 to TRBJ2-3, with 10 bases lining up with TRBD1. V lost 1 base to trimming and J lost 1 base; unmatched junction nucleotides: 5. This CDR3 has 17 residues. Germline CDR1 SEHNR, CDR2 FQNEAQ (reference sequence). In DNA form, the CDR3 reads TGTGCCAGCAGCTTAGGAGGCGGGACAGGGGGCACAGATACGCAGTATTTT. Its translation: CASSLGGGTGGTDTQYF.

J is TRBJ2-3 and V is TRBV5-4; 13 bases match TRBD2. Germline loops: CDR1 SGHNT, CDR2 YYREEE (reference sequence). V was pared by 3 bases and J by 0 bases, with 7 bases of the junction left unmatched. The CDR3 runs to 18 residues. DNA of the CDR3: TGTGCCAGCAGCTCGGGACTAGCGGGGACAACTAGCACAGATACGCAGTATTTT. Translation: CASSSGLAGTTSTDTQYF. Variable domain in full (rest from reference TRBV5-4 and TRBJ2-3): ETGVTQSPTHLIKTRGQQVTLRCSSQSGHNTVSWYQQALGQGPQFIFQYYREEENGRGNFPPRFSGLQFPNYSSELNVNALELDDSALYLCASSSGLAGTTSTDTQYFGPGTRLTVL.

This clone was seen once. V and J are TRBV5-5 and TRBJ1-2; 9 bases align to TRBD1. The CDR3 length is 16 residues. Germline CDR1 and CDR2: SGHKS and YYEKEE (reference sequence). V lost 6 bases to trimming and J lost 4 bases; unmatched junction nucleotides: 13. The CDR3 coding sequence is TGTGCCAGCAACCCCTCGGACAGGGGCCCCGCCTATGGCTACACCTTC. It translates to CASNPSDRGPAYGYTF.

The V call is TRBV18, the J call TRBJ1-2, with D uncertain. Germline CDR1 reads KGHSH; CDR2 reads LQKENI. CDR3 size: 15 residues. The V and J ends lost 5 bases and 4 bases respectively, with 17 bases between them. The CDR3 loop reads CASSSFPQIGYGYTF. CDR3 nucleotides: TGTGCCAGCTCATCGTTCCCACAGATCGGCTATGGCTACACCTTC.

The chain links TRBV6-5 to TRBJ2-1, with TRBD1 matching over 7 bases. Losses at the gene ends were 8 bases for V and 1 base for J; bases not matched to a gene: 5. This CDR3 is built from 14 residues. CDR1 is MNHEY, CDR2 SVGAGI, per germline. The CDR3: CASGDRVSYNEQFF. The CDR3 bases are TGTGCCAGCGGAGACAGGGTGTCCTACAATGAGCAGTTCTTC.

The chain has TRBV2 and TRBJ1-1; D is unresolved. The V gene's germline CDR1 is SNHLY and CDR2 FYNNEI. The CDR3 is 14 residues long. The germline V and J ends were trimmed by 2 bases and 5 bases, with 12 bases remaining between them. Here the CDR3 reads CASSEMGHATEAFF. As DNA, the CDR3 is TGTGCCAGCAGTGAAATGGGTCACGCAACTGAAGCTTTCTTT.